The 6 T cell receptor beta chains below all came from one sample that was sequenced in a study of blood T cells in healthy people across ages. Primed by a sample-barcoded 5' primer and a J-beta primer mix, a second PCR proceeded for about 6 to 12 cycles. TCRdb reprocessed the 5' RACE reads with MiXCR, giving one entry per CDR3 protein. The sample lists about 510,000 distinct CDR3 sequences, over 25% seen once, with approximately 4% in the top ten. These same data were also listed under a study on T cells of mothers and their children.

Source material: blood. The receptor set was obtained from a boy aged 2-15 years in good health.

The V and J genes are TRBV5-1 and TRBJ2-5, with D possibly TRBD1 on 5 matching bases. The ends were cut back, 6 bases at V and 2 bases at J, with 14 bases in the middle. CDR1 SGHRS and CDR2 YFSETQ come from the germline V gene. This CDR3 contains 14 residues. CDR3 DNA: TGCGCCAGCAAAAGACACCAGGGACAAGAGACCCAGTACTTC. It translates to CASKRHQGQETQYF.

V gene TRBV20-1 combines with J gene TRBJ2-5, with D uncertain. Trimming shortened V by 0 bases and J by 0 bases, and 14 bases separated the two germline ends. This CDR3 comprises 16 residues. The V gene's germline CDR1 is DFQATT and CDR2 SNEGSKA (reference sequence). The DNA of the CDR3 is TGCAGTGCTAGAGATTCGAGACTGCTGTACCAAGAGACCCAGTACTTC. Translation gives CSARDSRLLYQETQYF.

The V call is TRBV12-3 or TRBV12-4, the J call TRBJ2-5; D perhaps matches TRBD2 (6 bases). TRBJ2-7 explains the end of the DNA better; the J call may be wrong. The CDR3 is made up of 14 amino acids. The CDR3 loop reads CASRSGPPSYEQYF. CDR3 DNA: TGTGCCAGCAGAAGCGGGCCGCCATCCTACGAGCAGTACTTC.

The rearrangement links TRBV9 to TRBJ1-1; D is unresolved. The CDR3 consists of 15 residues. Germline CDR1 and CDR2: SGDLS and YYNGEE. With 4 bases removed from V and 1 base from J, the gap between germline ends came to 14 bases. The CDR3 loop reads CASSLSWASNTEAFF. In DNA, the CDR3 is TGTGCCAGCAGCCTCTCCTGGGCGTCGAACACTGAAGCTTTCTTT.

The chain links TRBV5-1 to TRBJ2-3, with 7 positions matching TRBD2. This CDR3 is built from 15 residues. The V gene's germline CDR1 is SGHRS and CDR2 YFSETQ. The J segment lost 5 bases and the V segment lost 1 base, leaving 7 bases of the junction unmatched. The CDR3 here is CASSLPLAVIDTQYF. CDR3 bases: TGCGCCAGCAGCTTGCCGCTAGCGGTGATAGATACGCAGTATTTT.

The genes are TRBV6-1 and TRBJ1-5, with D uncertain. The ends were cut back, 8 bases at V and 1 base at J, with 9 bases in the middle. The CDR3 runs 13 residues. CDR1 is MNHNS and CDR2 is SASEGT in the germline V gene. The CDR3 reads CASSGHSNQPQHF. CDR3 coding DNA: TGTGCCAGCTCCGGTCACAGCAATCAGCCCCAGCATTTT.